This T cell receptor (beta chain) was sequenced in a study of CDR3 diversity in severe acne (dated by TCRdb to between 2018 and 2020). As regards this clonotype: Which antigen it targets is not known. No qualities accompany the bases; no much larger clone lies one base away.

The protocol used for the library was PCR. For sequencing, an Illumina HiSeq 2000 was employed. The raw public reads went through TCRdb reprocessing: fastp at Q25, MiXCR clone calling, in-frame beta chains kept. Entries are consolidated by CDR3 protein sequence, retaining the most common genes and DNA. In this sample the table shows roughly 93,000 distinct CDR3 sequences, 45% to 50% of which occur a single time. Of the sample, approximately 10% falls within the top ten clones. Sequencing was carried out using blood. This receptor was obtained from a male donor with severe acne vulgaris.

The CDR3 region reads CASSREGGYGYTDTQYF. The sequenced DNA is TGTGCCAGCAGCCGGGAGGGGGGGTACGGCTACACAGATACGCAGTATTTT. The rearrangement joined TRBV7-9 to TRBJ2-3, and 8 bases in between align with TRBD2. Trimming takes 5 bases off V and 2 bases off J; junction bases not matched to a gene: 12. The CDR3 holds 17 amino acids from the cysteine to the phenylalanine. Only the CDR3 part of the read is kept: 51 bases, read in frame from the first base. Taken from the germline V gene (reference sequence), the CDR1 and CDR2 loops are SEHNR and FQNEAQ.